This is a list of T cell receptor beta chains from one sample in a study of T cell responses to AZD1222 COVID-19 vaccine. Generated by immunoSEQ multiplex PCR, the TCRdb table keeps only in-frame clones and is missing some. The sample yields about 87,000 clones, around 89% seen once. The sequencing used peripheral blood, collected on day 0 of AZD1222 vaccination. Every receptor here comes from an adult in good health. Each CDR3 is given with its conserved first and last residue. Fields, in order: V gene, J gene, CDR3 length, D gene, clone size, CDR3 protein, CDR3 DNA. D genes are given only for firm matches. Not every row has a clone size; where given, it reads once, few, many or a size class.

>TRBV18|TRBJ2-5|15|TRBD1|-
CASSPGQGAGETQYF
TGTGCCAGCTCACCGGGACAGGGGGCTGGGGAGACCCAGTACTTC
>TRBV9|TRBJ1-1|14|-|-
CASSVVGDRTEAFF
TGTGCCAGCAGCGTAGTGGGGGATCGGACTGAAGCTTTCTTT
>TRBV25-1|TRBJ2-7|13|-|-
CASSYGFGGEQYF
TGTGCCAGCAGCTACGGATTCGGGGGCGAGCAGTACTTC
>TRBV27|TRBJ2-7|19|TRBD2|-
CASSLSALAGGPRLVEQYF
TGTGCCAGCAGTTTATCGGCACTAGCGGGGGGGCCTCGGTTGGTCGAGCAGTACTTC
>TRBV30|TRBJ2-7|11|-|-
CAWDGKYEQYF
TGTGCCTGGGACGGAAAATACGAGCAGTACTTC
>TRBV19|TRBJ1-5|19|-|-
CASSIQPGESLYSNQPQHF
TGTGCCAGTAGTATACAGCCGGGGGAGAGTCTCTATAGCAATCAGCCCCAGCATTTT
>TRBV24-1|TRBJ2-3|14|-|-
CATSAAVSTDTQYF
TGTGCCACCTCTGCAGCCGTTAGCACAGATACGCAGTATTTT
>TRBV21-1|TRBJ2-1|11|-|-
CAGQSYNEQFF
TGTGCAGGACAGAGTTACAATGAGCAGTTCTTC
>TRBV3-1/TRBV3-2|TRBJ2-1|14|TRBD2|-
CASNLAGGYNEQFF
TGTGCCAGTAACCTAGCGGGGGGCTACAATGAGCAGTTCTTC
>TRBV4-1|TRBJ1-6|16|-|-
CASSQGIPLGASPLHF
TGCGCCAGCAGCCAGGGAATACCTCTAGGGGCTTCACCCCTCCACTTT
>TRBV2|TRBJ1-5|12|-|-
CASSVSYQPQHF
TGTGCCAGCAGTGTATCGTATCAGCCCCAGCATTTT
>TRBV7-2|TRBJ2-2|16|-|-
CASSQFRGYNTGELFF
TGTGCCAGCAGCCAATTCAGGGGATATAACACCGGGGAGCTGTTTTTT
>TRBV6-2/TRBV6-3|TRBJ2-7|16|TRBD1|-
CASSYSPGQGWDEQYF
TGTGCCAGCAGTTACTCGCCGGGACAGGGTTGGGACGAGCAGTACTTC
>TRBV7-9|TRBJ2-7|14|-|-
CASSSPGDTVEQYF
TGTGCCAGCAGCTCCCCTGGGGACACCGTCGAGCAGTACTTC
>TRBV18|TRBJ1-1|15|-|-
CASSPTRGWNTEAFF
TGTGCCAGCTCCCCTACCCGGGGATGGAACACTGAAGCTTTCTTT
>TRBV9|TRBJ2-3|15|TRBD2|-
CASSGAGATTDTQYF
TGTGCCAGCAGCGGAGCGGGGGCTACTACAGATACGCAGTATTTT
>TRBV15|TRBJ2-7|13|TRBD1|-
CATSTRQGFEQYF
TGTGCCACCAGCACGAGACAGGGTTTCGAGCAGTACTTC
>TRBV6-2/TRBV6-3|TRBJ2-7|15|-|-
CASSYTLDTSYEQYF
TGTGCCAGCAGTTATACCCTTGACACCTCCTACGAGCAGTACTTC
>TRBV19|TRBJ1-1|13|-|once
CASSGQLNTEAFF
TGTGCCAGTTCGGGACAACTGAACACTGAAGCTTTCTTT
>TRBV3-1/TRBV3-2|TRBJ1-2|13|-|-
CASSQVRAYGYTF
TGTGCCAGCAGCCAAGTCAGGGCCTATGGCTACACCTTC
>TRBV7-7|TRBJ1-5|13|-|-
CASSLGQGQPQHF
TGTGCTAGCAGCTTAGGTCAGGGACAGCCCCAGCATTTT
>TRBV7-2|TRBJ2-5|15|TRBD2|-
CASSRPGTSQETQYF
TGTGCCAGCAGTCGTCCCGGGACTAGTCAAGAGACCCAGTACTTC
>TRBV7-9|TRBJ2-2|15|TRBD2|-
CASSFSSGAAGELFF
TGTGCCAGCAGCTTCTCTAGCGGGGCGGCCGGGGAGCTGTTTTTT
>TRBV2|TRBJ1-1|12|-|-
CASRVGITEAFF
TGTGCCAGCAGGGTAGGGATCACTGAAGCTTTCTTT
>TRBV4-2|TRBJ2-1|13|-|-
CASSERTHNEQFF
TGTGCCAGCAGCGAAAGGACGCACAATGAGCAGTTCTTC
>TRBV7-9|TRBJ2-5|18|TRBD2|-
CASSRRASGGEYQETQYF
TGTGCCAGCAGCCGACGGGCTAGCGGGGGGGAGTACCAAGAGACCCAGTACTTC
>TRBV18|TRBJ2-1|13|-|-
CASSPPYDNEQFF
TGTGCCAGCTCACCACCTTACGACAATGAGCAGTTCTTC
>TRBV6-5|TRBJ2-1|13|TRBD1|once
CATVGTGGAEQFF
TGTGCCACCGTTGGGACAGGGGGCGCTGAGCAGTTCTTC
>TRBV7-3|TRBJ2-3|16|TRBD2|-
CASSAQSGGALDTQYF
TGTGCCAGCAGCGCCCAGAGCGGGGGGGCCTTAGATACGCAGTATTTT
>TRBV18|TRBJ2-7|14|-|-
CASSAQEGSYEQYF
TGTGCCAGCTCAGCCCAGGAGGGTTCCTACGAGCAGTACTTC
>TRBV7-9|TRBJ1-6|12|-|-
CASSQGNSPLHF
TGTGCCAGCAGCCAAGGGAATTCACCCCTCCACTTT
>TRBV7-2|TRBJ2-7|12|-|-
CASSLQGYEQYF
TGTGCCAGCAGCTTACAGGGATACGAGCAGTACTTC
>TRBV6-4|TRBJ2-1|13|-|-
CASSPSPGNEQFF
TGTGCCAGCAGCCCGTCCCCCGGGAATGAGCAGTTCTTC
>TRBV7-2|TRBJ2-7|12|-|-
CASSLYGNEQYF
TGTGCCAGCAGCTTATACGGCAACGAGCAGTACTTC
>TRBV18|TRBJ1-4|17|TRBD1|-
CASSPPGQGDYNEKLFF
TGTGCCAGCTCACCACCCGGACAGGGGGATTATAATGAAAAACTGTTTTTT
>TRBV5-1|TRBJ2-3|16|TRBD2|once
CASSSTAAGGADTQYF
TGCGCCAGCAGCTCCACTGCAGCGGGGGGAGCAGATACGCAGTATTTT
>TRBV5-1|TRBJ2-5|16|TRBD2|-
CASSLGLAGGPETQYF
TGCGCCAGCAGCTTGGGACTAGCGGGGGGCCCAGAGACCCAGTACTTC
>TRBV6-4|TRBJ2-6|14|-|-
CASSDRVGANVLTF
TGTGCCAGCAGTGACAGGGTTGGGGCCAACGTCCTGACTTTC
>TRBV24-1|TRBJ2-7|11|-|-
CATSDGPQQYF
TGTGCCACCAGTGATGGTCCCCAGCAGTACTTC
>TRBV3-1/TRBV3-2|TRBJ2-1|17|-|-
CASSQASVNPSYNEQFF
TGTGCCAGCAGCCAAGCCTCAGTAAACCCCTCCTACAATGAGCAGTTCTTC
>TRBV19|TRBJ2-5|12|-|-
CATRGAQETQYF
TGTGCCACCAGAGGAGCCCAAGAGACCCAGTACTTC
>TRBV6-5|TRBJ1-5|13|TRBD1|-
CASRDRANQPQHF
TGTGCCAGCAGGGACAGGGCTAATCAGCCCCAGCATTTT